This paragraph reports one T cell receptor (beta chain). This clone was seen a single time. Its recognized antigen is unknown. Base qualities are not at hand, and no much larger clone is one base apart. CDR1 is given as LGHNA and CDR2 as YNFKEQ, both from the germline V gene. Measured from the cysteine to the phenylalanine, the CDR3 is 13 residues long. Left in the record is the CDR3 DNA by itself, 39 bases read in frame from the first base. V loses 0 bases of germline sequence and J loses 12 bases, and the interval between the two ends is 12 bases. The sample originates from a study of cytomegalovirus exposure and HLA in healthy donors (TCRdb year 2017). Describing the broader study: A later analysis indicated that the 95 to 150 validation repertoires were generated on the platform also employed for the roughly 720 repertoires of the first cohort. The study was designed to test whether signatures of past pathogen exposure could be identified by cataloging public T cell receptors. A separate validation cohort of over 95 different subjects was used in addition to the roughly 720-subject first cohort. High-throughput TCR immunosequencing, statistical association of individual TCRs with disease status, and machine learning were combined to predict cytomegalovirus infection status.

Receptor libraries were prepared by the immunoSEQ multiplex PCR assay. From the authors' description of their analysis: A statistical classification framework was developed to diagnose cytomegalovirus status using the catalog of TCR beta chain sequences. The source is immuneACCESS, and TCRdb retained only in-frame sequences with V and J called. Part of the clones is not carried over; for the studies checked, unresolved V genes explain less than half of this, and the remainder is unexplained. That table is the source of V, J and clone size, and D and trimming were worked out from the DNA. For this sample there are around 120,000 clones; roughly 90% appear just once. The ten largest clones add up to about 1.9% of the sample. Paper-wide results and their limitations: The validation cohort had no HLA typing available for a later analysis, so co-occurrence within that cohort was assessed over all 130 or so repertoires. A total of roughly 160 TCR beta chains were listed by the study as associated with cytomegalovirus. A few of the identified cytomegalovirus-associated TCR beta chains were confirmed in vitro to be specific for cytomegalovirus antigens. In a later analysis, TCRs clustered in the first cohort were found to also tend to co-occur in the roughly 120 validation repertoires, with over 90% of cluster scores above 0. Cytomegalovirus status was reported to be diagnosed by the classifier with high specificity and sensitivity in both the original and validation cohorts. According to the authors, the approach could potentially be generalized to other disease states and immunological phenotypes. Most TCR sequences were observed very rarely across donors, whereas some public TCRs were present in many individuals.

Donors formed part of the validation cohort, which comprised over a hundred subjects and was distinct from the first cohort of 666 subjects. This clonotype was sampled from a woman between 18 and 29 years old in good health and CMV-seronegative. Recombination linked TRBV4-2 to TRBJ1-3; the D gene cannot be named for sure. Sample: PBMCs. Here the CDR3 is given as CASSQDLGRGIYF. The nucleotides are TGTGCCAGCAGCCAAGATCTTGGGCGGGGCATATATTTT.